This entry lists 27 T cell receptor beta chains sequenced from one sample in a study of beta chain features in type 1 diabetes. Expressed TCRB transcripts got sequenced, as all isolated RNA was reverse transcribed. Profiling relied on immunoSEQ multiplex PCR, and the TCRdb table lists in-frame clones only, not all of them. The sample lists under 400,000 clones, around 20% seen once, with approximately 0.046% in the top ten. The sample was naive CD4+ T cells from blood. These receptors came from a woman aged 18-29 years in good health.

This clone occurred a few times. The chain is built from TRBV18 and TRBJ1-2, with D possibly matching TRBD1 (6 bases). Trimming shortened V by 0 bases and J by 10 bases, and 9 bases separated the two germline ends. This CDR3 is 12 amino acids long. Germline V gene data show CDR1 as KGHSH and CDR2 as LQKENI. The CDR3 sequence is CASSPPDSYYTF. CDR3 DNA sequence: TGTGCCAGCTCACCACCGGACAGTTACTACACCTTC.

J is TRBJ1-2 and V is TRBV10-3, with TRBD1 matching 7 bases. This CDR3 region has 14 residues. Looked up from germline, CDR1 is ENHRY and CDR2 is SYGVKD. J was trimmed by 8 bases and V by 4 bases; bases with no gene match: 10. The CDR3 is CAISARQGDDGYTF. CDR3 nucleotide sequence: TGTGCCATCAGTGCACGGCAGGGGGATGACGGCTACACCTTC.

The table lists this clone with a few counts. This chain uses TRBV5-5 with TRBJ2-5; perhaps TRBD2 as D (6 bases). The CDR3 is 12 residues long. The germline V gene has CDR1 SGHKS and CDR2 YYEKEE (reference sequence). V gave up 7 bases and J gave up 2 bases, with 9 bases separating them. The CDR3 protein is CASRGLQETQYF. CDR3 nucleotides: TGTGCCAGCCGGGGGTTACAAGAGACCCAGTACTTC. Supplemented by reference TRBV5-5 and TRBJ2-5, the full variable domain reads DAGVTQSPTHLIKTRGQQVTLRCSPISGHKSVSWYQQVLGQGPQFIFQYYEKEERGRGNFPDRFSARQFPNYSSELNVNALLLGDSALYLCASRGLQETQYFGPGTRLLVL.

This clone has more than one count but fewer than ten. This rearrangement joins TRBV30 to TRBJ1-1, with a possible D match to TRBD1 (5 bases). The V gene's germline CDR1 is GTSNPN and CDR2 SVGIG (reference sequence). This CDR3 has 15 residues. Trimming took 0 bases from V and 0 from J, leaving 11 bases between them. CDR3 region: CAWSVLGGVNTEAFF. The DNA of the CDR3 is TGTGCCTGGAGTGTACTCGGGGGGGTGAACACTGAAGCTTTCTTT.

The J gene is TRBJ2-1, the V gene TRBV30, with D maybe TRBD1 (6 bases). V was shortened by 2 bases and J by 8 bases, with 13 bases between the two germline ends. The CDR3 runs to 13 residues. CDR1 GTSNPN and CDR2 SVGIG come from the germline V gene (reference sequence). CDR3 bases: TGTGCCTGGAGTTTAGACAGGTCGTATGAGCAGTTCTTC. This codes for CAWSLDRSYEQFF.

This clone was observed a few times. J is TRBJ2-7 and V is TRBV7-2; 9 positions agree with TRBD2. J was trimmed by 2 bases and V by 5 bases; bases with no gene match: 7. Germline CDR1 SGHTA, CDR2 FQGNSA. The CDR3 contains 15 residues. DNA for the CDR3: TGTGCCAGCAGCCTTTTAGCGGGGGAGACCTACGAGCAGTACTTC. It specifies CASSLLAGETYEQYF. The whole variable domain, filled in from reference TRBV7-2 and TRBJ2-7, reads GAGVSQSPSNKVTEKGKDVELRCDPISGHTALYWYRQSLGQGLEFLIYFQGNSAPDKSGLPSDRFSAERTGGSVSTLTIQRTQQEDSAVYLCASSLLAGETYEQYFGPGTRLTVT.

V is TRBV25-1 and J is TRBJ1-1; TRBD1 is a possible D gene (5 bases). Per the germline V gene, CDR1 is MGHDK and CDR2 is SYGVNS. Trimming pared 9 bases from V and 4 bases from J, leaving 15 bases between. CDR3 size: 13 residues. CDR3 in DNA: TGTGCCAGTAAAAGGGGAAGGGGCACTGAAGCTTTCTTT. Translated, it gives CASKRGRGTEAFF.

This clone has only a few counts. The V call is TRBV9, the J call TRBJ2-7; TRBD2 matches 7 bases. This CDR3 contains 15 residues. Germline V gene sequence: CDR1 SGDLS, CDR2 YYNGEE. V trimming: 4 bases; J trimming: 1 base; junction bases outside the gene matches: 8. The DNA of the CDR3 is TGTGCCAGCAGCCCCCGCGGGAGCCGTTCCTACGAGCAGTACTTC. Its translation: CASSPRGSRSYEQYF.

This chain joins TRBV29-1 and TRBJ1-1; D unresolved. The CDR3 is 14 amino acids. V lost 8 bases and J 1 base, leaving 17 bases between the germline ends. CDR1 is SQVTM and CDR2 is ANQGSEA in the germline V gene. The chain's CDR3 is CSTNHPTGNTEAFF. DNA of the CDR3: TGCAGCACCAATCATCCCACGGGGAACACTGAAGCTTTCTTT.

This clone occurred a few times. The rearrangement joins TRBV28 to TRBJ1-2; no clear D. The CDR3 is 12 amino acids. Germline V lookup: CDR1 MDHEN, CDR2 SYDVKM. Between the trimmed V and J ends, which lost 3 bases and 3 bases, there was a span of 5 bases. The CDR3 is CASSFPYYGYTF. The CDR3 DNA is TGTGCCAGCAGTTTTCCATACTATGGCTACACCTTC.

This rearrangement joins TRBV5-6 to TRBJ2-2, with 10 bases lining up with TRBD2. The CDR3 covers 16 residues. Germline V gene lookup returns CDR1 SGHDT and CDR2 YYEEEE. Losses at the gene ends were 0 bases for V and 4 bases for J; bases not matched to a gene: 3. The CDR3 region is CASSLGLAGVTGELFF. For the CDR3, the DNA is TGTGCCAGCAGCTTGGGCCTAGCGGGAGTCACCGGGGAGCTGTTTTTT.

This rearrangement joins TRBV7-6 to TRBJ2-5, with TRBD2 matching over 11 bases. The germline V gene has CDR1 SGHVS and CDR2 FNYEAQ. The CDR3 is 14 residues long. The V and J ends lost 5 bases and 5 bases, in that order; junction bases with no gene match: 4. CDR3 DNA: TGTGCCAGCAGCAAGACTAGCGGGGTGGAGACCCAGTACTTC. Protein product: CASSKTSGVETQYF.

This clone was detected only a few times. The rearrangement uses TRBV19 and TRBJ1-5; D is ambiguous. Germline CDR1 LNHDA, CDR2 SQIVND (reference sequence). The CDR3 consists of 13 residues. Trimming shortened V by 5 bases and J by 3 bases, and 8 bases separated the two germline ends. CDR3 sequence reads: CASSPGFNQPQHF. For the CDR3, the DNA is TGTGCCAGTAGTCCCGGGTTCAATCAGCCCCAGCATTTT.

The chain has TRBV2 and TRBJ1-1; a weak D match, TRBD1 (5 bases). With 9 bases removed from V and 0 bases from J, the gap between germline ends came to 17 bases. Looked up from germline, CDR1 is SNHLY and CDR2 is FYNNEI. The CDR3 extends over 15 amino acids. CDR3 sequence (DNA): TGTGCCAGTAAATCGGACACGAACTTGAACACTGAAGCTTTCTTT. Protein sequence: CASKSDTNLNTEAFF. Together with reference TRBV2 and TRBJ1-1, the CDR3 gives the full variable domain: EPEVTQTPSHQVTQMGQEVILRCVPISNHLYFYWYRQILGQKVEFLVSFYNNEISEKSEIFDDQFSVERPDGSNFTLKIRSTKLEDSAMYFCASKSDTNLNTEAFFGQGTRLTVV.

J is TRBJ1-1 and V is TRBV9; 8 bases match TRBD1. Per the germline V gene, CDR1 is SGDLS and CDR2 is YYNGEE. The CDR3 length is 15 residues. The ends lost 3 bases at V and 6 bases at J; junction bases unmatched: 10. The chain's CDR3 is CASSALTQGGAEAFF. The DNA of the CDR3 is TGTGCCAGCAGCGCCCTTACACAGGGGGGGGCTGAAGCTTTCTTT.

About this clone: Other DNA sequences of this sample code for an identical CDR3. This sequence joins TRBV5-1 and TRBJ2-2, with TRBD2 as a possible D gene (6 bases). The CDR3 extends over 13 amino acids. Germline V gene sequence: CDR1 SGHRS, CDR2 YFSETQ. V was trimmed by 5 bases and J by 3 bases, leaving 8 bases between them. The CDR3 coding sequence is TGCGCCAGCAGTTCGGGAGACACCGGGGAGCTGTTTTTT. Residues: CASSSGDTGELFF.

This clone was counted only a few times. The V and J genes are TRBV10-2 and TRBJ2-7, with a tentative D call TRBD1 (5 bases). V was cut by 7 bases and J by 2 bases, with 15 bases left in between. The CDR3 spans 14 residues. Germline CDR1 reads WSHSY; CDR2 reads SAAADI. The CDR3 is CASTPAGSAYEQYF. CDR3 DNA: TGCGCCAGCACTCCCGCAGGGTCTGCCTACGAGCAGTACTTC.

This clone was seen a few times. The sample carries other DNA sequences with the same CDR3. The rearrangement joins TRBV9 to TRBJ2-5; 7 bases line up with TRBD2. The germline CDR1 and CDR2 sequences are SGDLS and YYNGEE. Trimming cost V 3 bases and J 4 bases; bases outside gene matches: 6. The CDR3 runs 14 residues. CDR3 DNA: TGTGCCAGCAGCGCGAGCGGCGGGGGAGAGACCCAGTACTTC. Translated, it gives CASSASGGGETQYF.

The table lists this clone with a few counts. The chain recombines TRBV7-2 with TRBJ2-2; no firm D call. Germline V lookup: CDR1 SGHTA, CDR2 FQGNSA. Trimming took off 0 bases at V and 5 bases at J, with 4 bases between the two ends. CDR3 size: 13 residues. For the CDR3, the DNA is TGTGCCAGCAGCTTAGCCTCGACCGGGGAGCTGTTTTTT. Amino acids: CASSLASTGELFF.

For this clone: This sample also contains other DNA sequences that code for the same CDR3. CDR3 in amino acids: CASSFNTDTQYF. CDR3 nucleotides: TGCGCCAGCAGCTTTAACACAGATACGCAGTATTTT. This sequence joins TRBV5-1 and TRBJ2-3; no clear D. Trimming took off 2 bases at V and 2 bases at J, with 3 bases between the two ends. The CDR3 totals 12 residues. Per germline, CDR1 SGHRS and CDR2 YFSETQ. Drawing the rest from reference TRBV5-1 and TRBJ2-3, the complete variable domain is KAGVTQTPRYLIKTRGQQVTLSCSPISGHRSVSWYQQTPGQGLQFLFEYFSETQRNKGNFPGRFSGRQFSNSRSEMNVSTLELGDSALYLCASSFNTDTQYFGPGTRLTVL.

The sample holds a few counts of this clone. The chain uses TRBV9 and TRBJ2-2; no firm D call. The length of the CDR3 is 15 residues. Germline V gene lookup returns CDR1 SGDLS and CDR2 YYNGEE. V was pared by 2 bases and J by 1 base, with 9 bases between. DNA for the CDR3: TGTGCCAGCAGCGTCGGCAGGTGGAACACCGGGGAGCTGTTTTTT. It codes for CASSVGRWNTGELFF.

This clone appeared a few times. This sequence joins TRBV7-2 and TRBJ2-6; 7 bases are a match to TRBD1. The CDR3 runs 19 residues. The V gene's germline CDR1 is SGHTA and CDR2 FQGNSA. The V segment lost 1 base and the J segment 1 base; nucleotides outside the gene matches: 10. DNA of the CDR3: TGTGCCAGCAGCTTAGGACAGGGTATCACAGGATCTGGGGCCAACGTCCTGACTTTC. This sequence encodes CASSLGQGITGSGANVLTF. Full variable domain (outside the CDR3, taken from reference TRBV7-2 and TRBJ2-6): GAGVSQSPSNKVTEKGKDVELRCDPISGHTALYWYRQSLGQGLEFLIYFQGNSAPDKSGLPSDRFSAERTGGSVSTLTIQRTQQEDSAVYLCASSLGQGITGSGANVLTFGAGSRLTVL.

This clone showed up just a few times. The chain has TRBV30 and TRBJ1-2; D not resolved. Trimming cost V 1 base and J 3 bases, with 18 bases left between them. CDR3 length: 16 amino acids. Per the germline V gene, CDR1 is GTSNPN and CDR2 is SVGIG (reference sequence). CDR3 region: CAWSGGLTRADYGYTF. The CDR3 bases are TGTGCCTGGAGTGGTGGGCTTACAAGAGCCGACTATGGCTACACCTTC.

The table lists this clone with a few counts. The chain links TRBV2 to TRBJ1-5; 11 positions agree with TRBD1. Germline V gene lookup returns CDR1 SNHLY and CDR2 FYNNEI. This CDR3 region has 14 residues. The ends lost 6 bases at V and 6 bases at J; junction bases unmatched: 4. The chain's CDR3 is CASSGTGGLQPQHF. In DNA, the CDR3 is TGTGCCAGCAGCGGGACAGGGGGACTTCAGCCCCAGCATTTT.

The chain combines TRBV6-5 with TRBJ2-7; 7 positions match TRBD2. The CDR3 consists of 16 residues. The germline V gene has CDR1 MNHEY and CDR2 SVGAGI. V trimming: 0 bases; J trimming: 1 base; junction bases outside the gene matches: 6. In nucleotides, the CDR3 is TGTGCCAGCAGTTACTCAGGCCAGCGGGGTTCCTACGAGCAGTACTTC. Protein product: CASSYSGQRGSYEQYF.

The chain combines TRBV19 with TRBJ1-1; D ambiguous. Trimming stripped 10 bases from V and 1 base from J, with 7 bases between. Germline loops: CDR1 LNHDA, CDR2 SQIVND (reference sequence). The CDR3 covers 11 residues. CDR3 sequence: CATTGNTEAFF. In nucleotides, the CDR3 is TGTGCCACAACGGGGAACACTGAAGCTTTCTTT.

The J gene is TRBJ2-6, the V gene TRBV7-6; TRBD1 might be the D (6 bases). The CDR3 is 15 residues long. The V and J ends lost 5 bases and 0 bases respectively, with 8 bases between them. Germline lookup yields CDR1 SGHVS and CDR2 FNYEAQ. CDR3 loop: CASSQDSSGANVLTF. DNA for the CDR3: TGTGCCAGCAGCCAGGACAGCTCTGGGGCCAACGTCCTGACTTTC. The whole variable domain, remainder taken from reference TRBV7-6 and TRBJ2-6, is GAGVSQSPRYKVTKRGQDVALRCDPISGHVSLYWYRQALGQGPEFLTYFNYEAQQDKSGLPNDRFSAERPEGSISTLTIQRTEQRDSAMYRCASSQDSSGANVLTFGAGSRLTVL.